Below are 28 T cell receptor beta chains sequenced from a single sample in a study of blood T cell repertoires in COVID-19. Produced via immunoSEQ multiplex PCR; TCRdb's table is partial and in-frame only. The sample lists approximately 220,000 clones, 70% to 90% seen once, with 2.9% in the top ten. Source material: peripheral blood. These receptors were obtained from a man aged 45 to 65 who had recovered from COVID-19.

In its sample, this clone was seen a few times. This specimen includes other DNA sequences encoding the same CDR3. The V and J genes are TRBV6-5 and TRBJ2-1; a possible D gene is TRBD2 (5 bases). The germline V gene has CDR1 MNHEY and CDR2 SVGAGI. The CDR3 length is 13 residues. V was shortened by 6 bases and J by 0 bases, with 6 bases between the two germline ends. CDR3 DNA sequence: TGTGCCAGCAGGGGGAGCTCCTACAATGAGCAGTTCTTC. Translating it yields CASRGSSYNEQFF.

This clone was observed once. The V and J genes are TRBV3-1 (or the pseudogene TRBV3-2) and TRBJ2-5; 12 bases fit TRBD1. J gave up 4 bases and V 2 bases, and 8 bases lay outside the gene matches. Germline V gene data show CDR1 as LGHDT and CDR2 as YNNKEL (reference sequence). The CDR3 extends over 17 amino acids. CDR3 DNA sequence: TGTGCCAGCAGCCAACGGGACAGGGGGCGCGTCGGAGAGACCCAGTACTTC. Its protein is CASSQRDRGRVGETQYF.

This clone was seen once. The chain recombines TRBV30 with TRBJ1-5, with no clear D. V was clipped by 1 base and J by 4 bases, with 8 bases between them. Per germline, CDR1 GTSNPN and CDR2 SVGIG (reference sequence). The length of the CDR3 is 13 residues. DNA for the CDR3: TGTGCCTGGAGTGGCGGGTTAAATCAGCCCCAGCATTTT. This encodes CAWSGGLNQPQHF.

This sequence joins TRBV29-1 and TRBJ1-3; possible D gene TRBD1, 5 bases. The CDR3 is made up of 12 amino acids. Trimming took 6 bases from V and 8 from J, leaving 14 bases between them. Germline lookup yields CDR1 SQVTM and CDR2 ANQGSEA. CDR3 in amino acids: CSVAGWSDTIYF. The CDR3 DNA reads TGCAGCGTGGCAGGGTGGTCGGACACCATATATTTT.

This rearrangement joins TRBV5-1 to TRBJ2-2, with 13 bases matching TRBD2. The V and J ends lost 0 bases and 6 bases, in that order; junction bases with no gene match: 8. Looked up from germline, CDR1 is SGHRS and CDR2 is YFSETQ. This CDR3 is built from 18 residues. The CDR3 DNA follows: TGCGCCAGCAGCTTGGGGACTAGCGGGAGTTATTTTGCCGGGGAGCTGTTTTTT. Amino acids: CASSLGTSGSYFAGELFF.

The V call is TRBV5-1, the J call TRBJ2-1; D is undetermined. CDR1 SGHRS and CDR2 YFSETQ come from the germline V gene. The V and J ends lost 0 bases and 10 bases respectively, with 11 bases between them. The CDR3 covers 13 residues. Here the CDR3 reads CASSLAPPQEQFF. CDR3 coding DNA: TGCGCCAGCAGCTTGGCACCCCCACAGGAGCAGTTCTTC.

The chain employs TRBV12-3 or TRBV12-4 and TRBJ2-7; 7 bases align to TRBD1. This CDR3 comprises 13 residues. The V gene end was trimmed by 3 bases and the J gene end by 5 bases; junction bases not matched to a gene: 4. CDR3 region: CASSLNRGDEQYF. CDR3 in DNA: TGTGCCAGCAGTTTGAACAGGGGAGACGAGCAGTACTTC.

The chain has TRBV19 and TRBJ1-4; tentatively, D is TRBD1 (6 bases). The CDR3 runs to 15 residues. Trimming pared 0 bases from V and 8 bases from J, leaving 13 bases between. CDR1 is LNHDA and CDR2 is SQIVND in the germline V gene (reference sequence). The CDR3 nucleotides read TGTGCCAGTAGTATAGAACCAGGGGTACGAGAAAAACTGTTTTTT. Its protein product is CASSIEPGVREKLFF.

V is TRBV20-1 and J is TRBJ2-5; D is uncertain. CDR3 length equals 12 residues. Per the germline V gene, CDR1 is DFQATT and CDR2 is SNEGSKA (reference sequence). Trimming stripped 3 bases from V and 5 bases from J, with 10 bases between. DNA of the CDR3: TGCAGTGCTAGTCCTACTATTGAGACCCAGTACTTC. It specifies CSASPTIETQYF.

This chain uses TRBV19 with TRBJ1-5; 7 bases match TRBD1. CDR3 size: 16 residues. Trimming removed 4 bases from V and 4 bases from J; junction bases left unmatched: 10. From germline, CDR1 is LNHDA and CDR2 SQIVND (reference sequence). In nucleotides, the CDR3 is TGTGCCAGTAGTACGACCGGGGACAGCGGGAATCAGCCCCAGCATTTT. Its protein is CASSTTGDSGNQPQHF.

The chain links TRBV7-8 to TRBJ1-6; D is unclear. Germline CDR1 is SGHVS and CDR2 is FQNEAQ. V gave up 0 bases and J gave up 6 bases, with 6 bases separating them. The CDR3 extends over 14 amino acids. In DNA, the CDR3 is TGTGCCAGCAGCTTAGCGGGGAGTAATTCACCCCTCCACTTT. It yields the protein CASSLAGSNSPLHF.

The chain recombines TRBV9 with TRBJ2-1; 13 bases agree with TRBD2. CDR1 and CDR2 from the germline V gene are SGDLS and YYNGEE. The CDR3 runs to 18 residues. The V segment lost 0 bases and the J segment 7 bases; nucleotides outside the gene matches: 10. CDR3 protein: CASSVGVLAGGPRNEQFF. The CDR3 DNA is TGTGCCAGCAGCGTAGGGGTACTAGCGGGAGGGCCCCGGAATGAGCAGTTCTTC.

This chain connects TRBV7-9 to TRBJ1-5; unclear D gene. CDR3 length: 13 amino acids. Germline V gene sequence: CDR1 SEHNR, CDR2 FQNEAQ (reference sequence). V dropped 3 bases and J dropped 7 bases, with 10 bases sitting between them. CDR3 DNA: TGTGCCAGCAGCTTTGAGGGTATGCAGCCCCAGCATTTT. It is translated as CASSFEGMQPQHF. Variable domain in full (rest from reference TRBV7-9 and TRBJ1-5): DTGVSQNPRHKITKRGQNVTFRCDPISEHNRLYWYRQTLGQGPEFLTYFQNEAQLEKSRLLSDRFSAERPKGSFSTLEIQRTEQGDSAMYLCASSFEGMQPQHFGDGTRLSIL.

The V and J genes are TRBV6-1 and TRBJ2-5; 7 bases agree with TRBD2. Trimming at V came to 2 bases and at J to 13 bases, leaving 19 bases not matched to a gene. From germline, CDR1 is MNHNS and CDR2 SASEGT. This CDR3 is built from 16 residues. Here the CDR3 DNA reads TGTGCCAGCAGTGAAACTATCGGAACCCTCCAAGAGCGGGGGTACTTC. It is translated as CASSETIGTLQERGYF.

The chain recombines TRBV29-1 with TRBJ2-7, with 15 positions matching TRBD2. The V gene end was trimmed by 6 bases and the J gene end by 4 bases; junction bases not matched to a gene: 7. The CDR3 is made up of 15 amino acids. The germline V gene encodes CDR1 SQVTM and CDR2 ANQGSEA. CDR3 DNA sequence: TGCAGCGTCTTAGGACTAGCGGGAGGGGCTTACGAGCAGTACTTC. Protein sequence: CSVLGLAGGAYEQYF.

This sequence joins TRBV5-1 and TRBJ2-5, with 9 bases fitting TRBD1. Germline V gives CDR1 SGHRS, CDR2 YFSETQ. The ends lost 4 bases at V and 5 bases at J; junction bases unmatched: 3. The CDR3 has 13 residues. CDR3 nucleotides: TGCGCCAGCAGCCCAGGACAGGGGGAGACCCAGTACTTC. The encoded protein is CASSPGQGETQYF.

The chain carries TRBV2 and TRBJ1-6, with 8 bases that match TRBD1. After removal of 8 bases from V and 9 bases from J, the junction contained 15 bases not matched to a gene. In germline, CDR1 is SNHLY, CDR2 FYNNEI. This CDR3 contains 16 residues. CDR3 amino acids: CASHVKQGQGTSPLHF. The CDR3 DNA is TGTGCCAGCCACGTAAAACAAGGACAGGGTACTTCACCCCTCCACTTT.

The V and J genes are TRBV28 and TRBJ1-2; the D is unclear. Germline CDR1 and CDR2: MDHEN and SYDVKM. This CDR3 has 13 amino acids. Trimming stripped 6 bases from V and 5 bases from J, with 13 bases between. In DNA, the CDR3 is TGTGCCAGCAGCCTAGGAAGTCATTATGGCTACACCTTC. It specifies CASSLGSHYGYTF.

This chain connects TRBV28 to TRBJ1-3; TRBD1 agrees at 10 bases. V lost 10 bases to trimming and J lost 0 bases; unmatched junction nucleotides: 6. The length of the CDR3 is 15 residues. The germline V gene has CDR1 MDHEN and CDR2 SYDVKM. CDR3 DNA: TGTGCCACCGGGACAGGGGTGTTCTCTGGAAACACCATATATTTT. This translates into CATGTGVFSGNTIYF.

CDR3 bases: TGTGCCAGCAGCTTAGATCGGCACAGGGACAATGAGCAGTTCTTC. Translating it yields CASSLDRHRDNEQFF. V usage is TRBV11-2 and J usage is TRBJ2-1; D is perhaps TRBD1 (6 bases). Germline values: CDR1 SGHAT, CDR2 FQNNGV. This CDR3 is built from 15 residues. V dropped 0 bases and J dropped 5 bases, with 11 bases sitting between them.

J is TRBJ1-1 and V is TRBV5-1; D unresolved. From germline, CDR1 is SGHRS and CDR2 YFSETQ. The V end was cut by 0 bases, the J end by 5 bases, with 11 bases between. The length of the CDR3 is 14 residues. This chain's CDR3 is CASSLGAGKTEAFF. The CDR3 nucleotides are TGCGCCAGCAGCTTGGGTGCGGGGAAAACTGAAGCTTTCTTT. The variable domain in full, with the rest retrieved from reference TRBV5-1 and TRBJ1-1, is KAGVTQTPRYLIKTRGQQVTLSCSPISGHRSVSWYQQTPGQGLQFLFEYFSETQRNKGNFPGRFSGRQFSNSRSEMNVSTLELGDSALYLCASSLGAGKTEAFFGQGTRLTVV.

The chain combines TRBV18 with TRBJ1-1; the D gene is possibly TRBD1 (5 bases). Trimming shortened V by 6 bases and J by 2 bases, and 22 bases separated the two germline ends. Germline CDR1 reads KGHSH; CDR2 reads LQKENI. CDR3 length: 17 residues. The DNA for the CDR3 is TGTGCCAGCTCCCCCGGGACTCCAAACCGAGACAACACTGAAGCTTTCTTT. Its translation: CASSPGTPNRDNTEAFF. Full variable domain (outside the CDR3, taken from reference TRBV18 and TRBJ1-1): NAGVMQNPRHLVRRRGQEARLRCSPMKGHSHVYWYRQLPEEGLKFMVYLQKENIIDESGMPKERFSAEFPKEGPSILRIQQVVRGDSAAYFCASSPGTPNRDNTEAFFGQGTRLTVV.

The chain joins TRBV15 to TRBJ2-2; 11 bases agree with TRBD2. Germline trimming cut 0 bases from V and 4 bases from J; bases unmatched to any gene: 4. The germline CDR1 and CDR2 sequences are LNHNV and YYDKDF (reference sequence). CDR3 length equals 17 residues. CDR3 DNA: TGTGCCACCAGCAGAGATTTACTAGCGGGAGTCACCGGGGAGCTGTTTTTT. Its protein product is CATSRDLLAGVTGELFF.

The chain uses TRBV6-5 and TRBJ1-6; unclear D gene. The CDR3 is made up of 12 amino acids. V gave up 10 bases and J gave up 10 bases, with 14 bases separating them. Germline values: CDR1 MNHEY, CDR2 SVGAGI. DNA for the CDR3: TGTGCCACCCGACTTGGTTGGTCACCCCTCCACTTT. It is translated as CATRLGWSPLHF.

The CDR3 bases are TGTGCCAGCAGCATGCGTGGGTGGGGCTCGCGGCCTGACGATACGCAGTATTTT. Residues: CASSMRGWGSRPDDTQYF. The rearrangement uses TRBV21-1 and TRBJ2-3; TRBD1, the table's D call, was not compared with the DNA. TRBV21-1 is a listed pseudogene. The CDR3 is 18 amino acids.

The chain carries TRBV3-1 (or the pseudogene TRBV3-2) and TRBJ1-2, with a possible D match to TRBD1 (5 bases). Per the germline V gene, CDR1 is LGHDT and CDR2 is YNNKEL (reference sequence). Trimming pared 1 base from V and 6 bases from J, leaving 6 bases between. This CDR3 is 12 amino acids long. The CDR3 spells CASSQADNGYTF. CDR3 nucleotide sequence: TGTGCCAGCAGCCAAGCGGACAATGGCTACACCTTC.

This chain joins TRBV6-5 and TRBJ2-7, with 11 bases identical to TRBD2. The V gene end was trimmed by 6 bases and the J gene end by 3 bases; junction bases not matched to a gene: 7. The CDR3 sequence is 15 residues long. CDR1 MNHEY and CDR2 SVGAGI come from the germline V gene. The CDR3 loop reads CASSTLTSGSYEQYF. CDR3 sequence (DNA): TGTGCCAGCAGCACCCTTACTAGCGGGAGCTACGAGCAGTACTTC.

This chain links TRBV28 with TRBJ2-3; 7 nucleotides agree with TRBD2. The CDR3 has 18 amino acids. Germline assignment: CDR1 MDHEN and CDR2 SYDVKM. V lost 6 bases and J lost 0; bases outside the gene matches: 15. The CDR3 loop reads CASSPTLTSVASTDTQYF. CDR3 DNA sequence: TGTGCCAGCAGCCCGACCCTCACTAGCGTCGCTAGCACAGATACGCAGTATTTT.